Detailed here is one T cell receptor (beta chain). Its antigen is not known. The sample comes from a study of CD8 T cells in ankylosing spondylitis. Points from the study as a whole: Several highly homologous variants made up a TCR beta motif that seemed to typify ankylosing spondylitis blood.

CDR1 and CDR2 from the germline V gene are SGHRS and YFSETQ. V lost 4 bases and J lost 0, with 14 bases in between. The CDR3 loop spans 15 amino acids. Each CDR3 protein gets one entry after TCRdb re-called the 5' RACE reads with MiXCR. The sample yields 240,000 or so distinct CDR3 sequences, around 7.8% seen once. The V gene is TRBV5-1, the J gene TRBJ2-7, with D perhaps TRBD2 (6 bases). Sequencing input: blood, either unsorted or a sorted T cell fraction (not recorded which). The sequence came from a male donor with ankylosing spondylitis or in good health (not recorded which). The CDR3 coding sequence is TGCGCCAGCAGCCCAGGAGGACTACTCTCCTACGAGCAGTACTTC. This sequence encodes CASSPGGLLSYEQYF.